The rows below give T cell receptor beta chains drawn from one sample of a study of CD8 T cells in ankylosing spondylitis. TCRdb processed the 5' RACE reads anew with MiXCR; each CDR3 protein has one entry. The sample records around 390,000 distinct CDR3 sequences, 20% to 25% being singletons. The sequencing input was blood, either unsorted or a sorted T cell fraction (not recorded which). The receptor source for this set is a male donor with ankylosing spondylitis. The CDR3 runs from the conserved cysteine through the conserved F or W. A D gene is named only where the DNA matches it firmly. Clone size appears in some rows only: once, few, many, or a class for an expanded clone.

TRBV7-3,-,-,15,TRBJ2-1,TGTGCCAGCAGCTTAATGTCTGGGCCCCCCGATGAGCAGTTCTTC,CASSLMSGPPDEQFF
TRBV20-1,few,-,14,TRBJ2-5,TGCAGTGCTAGAGTCCGGGGGTACCAAGAGACCCAGTACTTC,CSARVRGYQETQYF
TRBV20-1,-,TRBD2,12,TRBJ2-1,TGCAGCTGGGGACTAGCGGGAGATGAGCAGTTCTTC,CSWGLAGDEQFF
TRBV12-3/TRBV12-4,many,-,15,TRBJ2-7,TGTGCCAGCAGCCCCGGGTTAGCGGAGTCCTACGAGCAGTACTTC,CASSPGLAESYEQYF
TRBV7-2,few,-,14,TRBJ2-1,TGTGCCAGCAGCAAATCGACTCCGGTGAATGAGCAGTTCTTC,CASSKSTPVNEQFF
TRBV13,-,TRBD1,14,TRBJ1-4,TGTGCCAGCAGCTTTAGACAGGGTGATGAAAAACTGTTTTTT,CASSFRQGDEKLFF
TRBV5-4,-,-,15,TRBJ1-2,TGTGCCAGCAGTCTTGACCCGGGCCCAGGCTATGGCTACACCTTC,CASSLDPGPGYGYTF
TRBV20-1,once,TRBD2,15,TRBJ2-3,TGCAGTGCTAGTACTAACGGGAGGCCGAAAGATACGCAGTATTTT,CSASTNGRPKDTQYF
TRBV5-4,-,TRBD2,16,TRBJ2-1,TGTGCCAGCAGCTTTCTAGCGGGATCTGTCTACAATGAGCAGTTCTTC,CASSFLAGSVYNEQFF
TRBV5-1,-,-,14,TRBJ1-1,TGCGCCAGCAGCTTGACTCCCACCAACACTGAAGCTTTCTTT,CASSLTPTNTEAFF
TRBV11-2,-,TRBD2,15,TRBJ2-7,TGTGCCAGCAGCCCCACTGGACTAGCGGACTACGAGCAGTACTTC,CASSPTGLADYEQYF
TRBV4-1,-,-,17,TRBJ1-5,TGCGCCAGCGGAAGCGACGGAGAAACTGGACGGGTTCAGCCCCAGCATTTT,CASGSDGETGRVQPQHF
TRBV27,-,-,12,TRBJ1-4,TGTGCCAGCGGGCGTACTAATGAAAAACTGTTTTTT,CASGRTNEKLFF
TRBV20-1,few,-,14,TRBJ1-5,TGCAGTGCTGGAGGCTTCAGGGGCAATCAGCCCCAGCATTTT,CSAGGFRGNQPQHF
TRBV10-3,few,-,15,TRBJ2-1,TGTGCCATCAGTGATGTTGCGAGCTCCTACAATGAGCAGTTCTTC,CAISDVASSYNEQFF
TRBV20-1,-,-,14,TRBJ2-7,TGCAGTGCTAGAGATTGGGGGACATCCTACGAGCAGTACTTC,CSARDWGTSYEQYF
TRBV5-1,-,TRBD1,16,TRBJ1-4,TGCGCCAGCAGCAGCGGGACCGGGACAGTATATGAAAAACTGTTTTTT,CASSSGTGTVYEKLFF
TRBV27,few,-,14,TRBJ2-7,TGTGCCAGCAGTTCGATGCGGGAAGGTCGCGAGCAGTACTTC,CASSSMREGREQYF
TRBV12-3/TRBV12-4,many,TRBD2,16,TRBJ2-1,TGTGCCAGCAGACCACCAGCGGGAAGGTCCTACAATGAGCAGTTCTTC,CASRPPAGRSYNEQFF
TRBV12-3/TRBV12-4,-,TRBD1,15,TRBJ2-5,TGTGCCAGCAGCCCTAGACAGGGCAGAGGAGAGACCCAGTACTTC,CASSPRQGRGETQYF
TRBV6-2/TRBV6-3,-,-,15,TRBJ2-5,TGTGCCAGCAGTTACTCGACCCCAGCCCAAGAGACCCAGTACTTC,CASSYSTPAQETQYF
TRBV20-1,-,TRBD2,14,TRBJ2-3,TGCAGCTCCTTAGCGGGAGTAGGGACAGATACGCAGTATTTT,CSSLAGVGTDTQYF
TRBV4-1,few,-,15,TRBJ2-3,TGCGCCAGCAGCCACCAGGGGACTGGTGGGGATACGCAGTATTTT,CASSHQGTGGDTQYF
TRBV6-1,-,TRBD1,14,TRBJ2-5,TGTGCCAGCAGTAAGGAGACAGGGGTAGAGACCCAGTACTTC,CASSKETGVETQYF
TRBV4-2,-,-,16,TRBJ2-7,TGTGCCAGCAGCCAAGAGCCGTGGACAAGCTCCTACGAGCAGTACTTC,CASSQEPWTSSYEQYF
TRBV5-1,-,TRBD1,15,TRBJ2-3,TGCGCCAGCAGCGGGCAGACAGGGGGGATGGATACGCAGTATTTT,CASSGQTGGMDTQYF
TRBV29-1,few,-,15,TRBJ2-7,TGCAGCGTTGAGATTGCTGGAGACTCTCCCTACGAGCAGTACTTC,CSVEIAGDSPYEQYF
TRBV18,few,-,15,TRBJ2-2,TGTGCCAGCTCACCAACCGGGCCGAACACCGGGGAGCTGTTTTTT,CASSPTGPNTGELFF
TRBV20-1,few,TRBD1,14,TRBJ2-1,TGCAGTGCTAACCGGGGACAGGGTTACAATGAGCAGTTCTTC,CSANRGQGYNEQFF
TRBV29-1,few,TRBD2,14,TRBJ2-5,TGCAGCATCCCACTAGCGGCCCAGGTAGAGACCCAGTACTTC,CSIPLAAQVETQYF
TRBV28,-,TRBD2,17,TRBJ2-7,TGTGCCAGCAGTTTTGGACTAGCGGGAGGGCTTTCCTACGAGCAGTACTTC,CASSFGLAGGLSYEQYF
TRBV7-9,few,-,15,TRBJ2-2,TGTGCCAGCCGCTTTAGGATCGGCAGCACCGGGGAGCTGTTTTTT,CASRFRIGSTGELFF
TRBV10-3,-,TRBD2,12,TRBJ2-7,TGTGCCAGCCGTAGCGGGTCTTGGGAGCAGTACTTC,CASRSGSWEQYF
TRBV20-1,-,-,15,TRBJ2-1,TGCAGTGCTAGAGATCCAAGGGCCAACCCCAATGAGCAGTTCTTC,CSARDPRANPNEQFF
TRBV2,few,-,16,TRBJ2-1,TGTGCCAGCAGTGAAGCGCTTCCGGGTTCCTACAATGAGCAGTTCTTC,CASSEALPGSYNEQFF
TRBV7-9,few,TRBD1,15,TRBJ1-1,TGTGCCAGCAACCCAGGGGGCACAGGGAACACTGAAGCTTTCTTT,CASNPGGTGNTEAFF
TRBV18,-,-,14,TRBJ2-7,TGTGCCAGCTCATACAGGGGAGGGTCCTACGAGCAGTACTTC,CASSYRGGSYEQYF
TRBV5-1,-,-,16,TRBJ2-2,TGCGCCAGCAGCTTGCTGAGCGGTTGGGGTGACGGGGAGCTGTTTTTT,CASSLLSGWGDGELFF
TRBV19,-,TRBD2,14,TRBJ2-7,TGTGCCACCAGGAGCGGCTCGGGACTAGCCGAGCAGTACTTC,CATRSGSGLAEQYF
TRBV2,-,TRBD2,14,TRBJ2-7,TGTGCCAGCAGTCGACTAGCGGGACCCCACGAGCAGTACTTC,CASSRLAGPHEQYF
TRBV27,-,TRBD2,16,TRBJ2-1,TGTGCCAGCAGCTTCCGGCTAGCGGGAGGCTTCAATGAGCAGTTCTTC,CASSFRLAGGFNEQFF
TRBV11-2,-,TRBD2,17,TRBJ2-1,TGTGCCAGCAGCCCTACTAGCGGGATGGGGTTGGGCAATGAGCAGTTCTTC,CASSPTSGMGLGNEQFF
TRBV12-3/TRBV12-4,few,TRBD1,13,TRBJ1-4,TGTGCCAGCAGCGACAGGGGAAATGAAAAACTGTTTTTT,CASSDRGNEKLFF
TRBV5-1,few,-,13,TRBJ1-1,TGCGCCAGCAGCAATACTATGAACACTGAAGCTTTCTTT,CASSNTMNTEAFF
TRBV12-3/TRBV12-4,-,-,12,TRBJ2-2,TGTGCCAGCAGAACCTTTCCCGGGGAGCTGTTTTTT,CASRTFPGELFF
TRBV6-1,-,-,16,TRBJ2-3,TGTGCCAGCAGTCCCCTTCGTAGCGGCAGCACAGATACGCAGTATTTT,CASSPLRSGSTDTQYF
TRBV6-1,few,TRBD2,14,TRBJ2-1,TGTGCCAGCAGTCAGAGCGGGAACTTCAATGAGCAGTTCTTC,CASSQSGNFNEQFF
TRBV24-1,-,-,13,TRBJ2-7,TGTGCCACCAGTGATTCCCATAGGGACGAGCAGTACTTC,CATSDSHRDEQYF
TRBV20-1,-,TRBD2,16,TRBJ2-1,TGCAGCCTTAGCGGGGGGGACTCCCCAAACTACAATGAGCAGTTCTTC,CSLSGGDSPNYNEQFF
TRBV28,-,-,12,TRBJ1-1,TGTGCCAGCAGACGCCGGGACACTGAAGCTTTCTTT,CASRRRDTEAFF
TRBV6-2/TRBV6-3,few,-,14,TRBJ2-7,TGTGCCAGCAGTCCTCGGGCGCGTGAGTACGAGCAGTACTTC,CASSPRAREYEQYF
TRBV20-1,-,-,14,TRBJ2-1,TGCAGTGCTAGCAGCCCTCACGGCTACAATGAGCAGTTCTTC,CSASSPHGYNEQFF
TRBV12-3/TRBV12-4,many,TRBD1,15,TRBJ1-1,TGTGCCAGCAGCCGCGCGACAGGGGCGAACACTGAAGCTTTCTTT,CASSRATGANTEAFF
TRBV7-9,many,-,15,TRBJ2-1,TGTGCCAGCAGCTTTGACGCGGGCTCCTACAATGAGCAGTTCTTC,CASSFDAGSYNEQFF
TRBV6-5,-,TRBD2,17,TRBJ2-3,TGTGCCAGCAGTTACTCCCGAGCGGGACTCCCCCCTTTTACGCAGTATTTT,CASSYSRAGLPPFTQYF
TRBV11-3,-,-,15,TRBJ2-1,TGTGCCAGCAGCTTAACGGGAGTTACCTACAATGAGCAGTTCTTC,CASSLTGVTYNEQFF
TRBV5-1,few,-,16,TRBJ2-2,TGCGCCAGCAGCCGAAAGACGAACACCAACACCGGGGAGCTGTTTTTT,CASSRKTNTNTGELFF